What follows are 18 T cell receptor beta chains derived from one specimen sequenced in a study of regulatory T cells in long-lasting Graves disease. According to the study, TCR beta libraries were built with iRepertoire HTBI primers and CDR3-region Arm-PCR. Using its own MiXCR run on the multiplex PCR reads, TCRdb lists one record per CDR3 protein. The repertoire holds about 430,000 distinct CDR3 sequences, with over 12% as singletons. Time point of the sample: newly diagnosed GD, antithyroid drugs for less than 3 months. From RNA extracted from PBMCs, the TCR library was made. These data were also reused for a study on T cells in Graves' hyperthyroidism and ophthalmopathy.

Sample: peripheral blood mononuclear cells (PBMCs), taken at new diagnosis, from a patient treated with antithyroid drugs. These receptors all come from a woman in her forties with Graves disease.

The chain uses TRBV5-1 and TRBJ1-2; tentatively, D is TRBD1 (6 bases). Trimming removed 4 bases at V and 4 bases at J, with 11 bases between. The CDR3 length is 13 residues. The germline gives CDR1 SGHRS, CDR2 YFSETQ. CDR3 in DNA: TGCGCCAGCAGCGTGGGACAAAGCTATGGCTACACCTTC. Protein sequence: CASSVGQSYGYTF.

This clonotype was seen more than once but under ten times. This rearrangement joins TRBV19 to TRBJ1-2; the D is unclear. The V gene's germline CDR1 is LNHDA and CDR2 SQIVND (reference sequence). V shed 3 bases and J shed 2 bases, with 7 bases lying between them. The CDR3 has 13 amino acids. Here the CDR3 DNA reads TGTGCCAGTAGTATGAAGGCGAACTATGGCTACACCTTC. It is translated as CASSMKANYGYTF.

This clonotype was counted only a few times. CDR3 protein: CASSIEGVGYTF. The CDR3 DNA reads TGCGCCAGCAGCATCGAGGGCGTTGGCTACACCTTC. J is TRBJ1-2 and V is TRBV5-1; D is undetermined. The V gene lost 4 bases and the J gene lost 7 bases, with 11 bases spanning the gap. This CDR3 is built from 12 residues. Germline CDR1 SGHRS, CDR2 YFSETQ.

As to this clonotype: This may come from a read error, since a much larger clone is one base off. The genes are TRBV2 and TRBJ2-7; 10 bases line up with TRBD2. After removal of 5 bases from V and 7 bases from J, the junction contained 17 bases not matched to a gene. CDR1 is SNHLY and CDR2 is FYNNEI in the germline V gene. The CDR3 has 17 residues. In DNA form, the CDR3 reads TGTGCCAGCAGTTCCGGAGGACTAGCGGTTTCCTACAATGAGCAGTACTTC. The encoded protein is CASSSGGLAVSYNEQYF.

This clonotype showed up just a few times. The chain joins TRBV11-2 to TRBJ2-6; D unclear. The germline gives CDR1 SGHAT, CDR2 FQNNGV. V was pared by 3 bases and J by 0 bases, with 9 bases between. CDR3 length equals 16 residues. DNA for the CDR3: TGTGCCAGCAGCTTGGACGGAGCCTCTGGGGCCAACGTCCTGACTTTC. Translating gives CASSLDGASGANVLTF. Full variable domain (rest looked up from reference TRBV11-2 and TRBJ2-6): EAGVAQSPRYKIIEKRQSVAFWCNPISGHATLYWYQQILGQGPKLLIQFQNNGVVDDSQLPKDRFSAERLKGVDSTLKIQPAKLEDSAVYLCASSLDGASGANVLTFGAGSRLTVL.

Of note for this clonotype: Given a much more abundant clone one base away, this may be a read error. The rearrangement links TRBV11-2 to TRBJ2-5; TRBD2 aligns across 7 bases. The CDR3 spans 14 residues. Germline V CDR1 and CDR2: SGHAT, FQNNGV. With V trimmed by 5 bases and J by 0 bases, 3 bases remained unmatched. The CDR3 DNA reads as TGTGCCAGCAGCCTCGGGACTAACCAAGAGACCCAGTACTTC. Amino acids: CASSLGTNQETQYF.

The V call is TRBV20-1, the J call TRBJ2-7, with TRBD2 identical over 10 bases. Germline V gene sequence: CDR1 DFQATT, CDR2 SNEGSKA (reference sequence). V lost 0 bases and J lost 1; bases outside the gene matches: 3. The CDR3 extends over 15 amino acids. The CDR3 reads CSARDVTSGSYEQYF. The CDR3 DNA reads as TGCAGTGCTAGAGATGTGACTAGCGGGTCCTACGAGCAGTACTTC.

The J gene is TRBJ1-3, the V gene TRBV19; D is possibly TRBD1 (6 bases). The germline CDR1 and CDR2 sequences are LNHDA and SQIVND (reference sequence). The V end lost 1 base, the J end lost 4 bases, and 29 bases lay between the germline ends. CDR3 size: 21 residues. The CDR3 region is CASSIGTVYSFWKGSGNTIYF. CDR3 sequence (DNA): TGTGCCAGTAGTATAGGGACAGTCTACTCTTTCTGGAAGGGATCCGGAAACACCATATATTTT.

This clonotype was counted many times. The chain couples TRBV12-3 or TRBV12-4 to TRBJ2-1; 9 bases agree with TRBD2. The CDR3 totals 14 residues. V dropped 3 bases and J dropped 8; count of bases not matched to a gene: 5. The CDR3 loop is CASSLLAGAYEQFF. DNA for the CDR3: TGTGCCAGCAGTTTGTTAGCGGGAGCTTATGAGCAGTTCTTC.

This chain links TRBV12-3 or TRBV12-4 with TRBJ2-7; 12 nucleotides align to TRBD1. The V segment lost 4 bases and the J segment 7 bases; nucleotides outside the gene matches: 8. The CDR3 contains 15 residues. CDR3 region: CASSYQGQGALEQYF. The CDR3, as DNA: TGTGCCAGCAGTTATCAGGGACAGGGGGCTTTAGAGCAGTACTTC.

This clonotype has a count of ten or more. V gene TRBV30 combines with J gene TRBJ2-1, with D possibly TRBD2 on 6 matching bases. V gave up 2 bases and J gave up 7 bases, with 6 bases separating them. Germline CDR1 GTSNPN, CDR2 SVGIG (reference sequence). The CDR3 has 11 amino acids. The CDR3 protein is CAWSSGNEQFF. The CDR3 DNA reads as TGTGCCTGGAGTAGCGGGAATGAGCAGTTCTTC.

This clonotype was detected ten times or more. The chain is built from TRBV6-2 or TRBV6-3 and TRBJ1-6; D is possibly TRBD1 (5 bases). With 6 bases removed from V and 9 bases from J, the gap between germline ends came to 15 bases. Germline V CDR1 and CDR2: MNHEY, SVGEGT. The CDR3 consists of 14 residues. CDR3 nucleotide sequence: TGTGCCAGCAGAGAGACAGTGAGGGGTTCACCCCTCCACTTT. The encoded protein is CASRETVRGSPLHF.

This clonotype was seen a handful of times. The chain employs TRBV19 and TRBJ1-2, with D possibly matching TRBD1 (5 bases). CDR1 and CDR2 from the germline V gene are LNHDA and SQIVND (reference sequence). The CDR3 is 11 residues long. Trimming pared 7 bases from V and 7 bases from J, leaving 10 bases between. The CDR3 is CASNKGSGYTF. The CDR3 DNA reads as TGTGCCAGTAACAAGGGGTCTGGCTACACCTTC.

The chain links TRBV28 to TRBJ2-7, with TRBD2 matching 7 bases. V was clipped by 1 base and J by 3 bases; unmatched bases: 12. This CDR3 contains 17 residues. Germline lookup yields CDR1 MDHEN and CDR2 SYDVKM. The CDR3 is CASSLYPGPGLNYEQYF. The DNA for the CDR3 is TGTGCCAGCAGTTTATACCCGGGGCCGGGACTAAACTACGAGCAGTACTTC.

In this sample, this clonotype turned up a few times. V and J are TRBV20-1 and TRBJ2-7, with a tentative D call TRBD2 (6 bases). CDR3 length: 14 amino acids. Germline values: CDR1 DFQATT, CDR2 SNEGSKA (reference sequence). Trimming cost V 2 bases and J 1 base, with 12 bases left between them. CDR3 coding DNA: TGCAGTGCTAGACACAGCGGGCAATCCTACGAGCAGTACTTC. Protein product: CSARHSGQSYEQYF.

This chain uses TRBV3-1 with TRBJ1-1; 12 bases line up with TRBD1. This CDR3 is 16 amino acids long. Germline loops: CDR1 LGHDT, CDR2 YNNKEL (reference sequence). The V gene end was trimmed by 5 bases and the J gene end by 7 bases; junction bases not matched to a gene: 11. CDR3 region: CASSTPGTGGRGEAFF. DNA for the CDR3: TGTGCCAGCAGCACACCCGGGACAGGGGGCAGGGGTGAAGCTTTCTTT.

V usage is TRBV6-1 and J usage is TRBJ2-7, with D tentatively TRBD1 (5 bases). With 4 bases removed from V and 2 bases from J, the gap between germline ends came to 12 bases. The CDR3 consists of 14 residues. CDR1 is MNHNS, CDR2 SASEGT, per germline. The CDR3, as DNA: TGTGCCAGCAGTGTTTTGAGGACAACCTACGAGCAGTACGTC. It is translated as CASSVLRTTYEQYV.

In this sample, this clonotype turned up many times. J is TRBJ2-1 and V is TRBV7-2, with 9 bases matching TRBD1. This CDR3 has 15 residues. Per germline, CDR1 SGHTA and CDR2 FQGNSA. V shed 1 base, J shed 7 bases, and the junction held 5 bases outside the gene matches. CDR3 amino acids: CASSLVGQGRNEQFF. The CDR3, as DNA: TGTGCCAGCAGCTTAGTGGGACAGGGTCGTAATGAGCAGTTCTTC. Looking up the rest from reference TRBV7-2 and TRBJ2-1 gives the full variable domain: GAGVSQSPSNKVTEKGKDVELRCDPISGHTALYWYRQSLGQGLEFLIYFQGNSAPDKSGLPSDRFSAERTGGSVSTLTIQRTQQEDSAVYLCASSLVGQGRNEQFFGPGTRLTVL.